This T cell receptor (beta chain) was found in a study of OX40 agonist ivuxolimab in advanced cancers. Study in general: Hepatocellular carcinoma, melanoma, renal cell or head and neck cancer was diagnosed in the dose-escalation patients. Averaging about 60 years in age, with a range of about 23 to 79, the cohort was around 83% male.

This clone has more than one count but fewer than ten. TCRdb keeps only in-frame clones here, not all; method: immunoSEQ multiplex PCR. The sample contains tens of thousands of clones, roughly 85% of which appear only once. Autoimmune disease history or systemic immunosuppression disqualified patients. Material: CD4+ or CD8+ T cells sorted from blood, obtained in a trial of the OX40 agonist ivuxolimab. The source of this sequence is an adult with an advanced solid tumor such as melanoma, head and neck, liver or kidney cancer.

DNA for the CDR3: TGCGCCAGCAGTGAGTCCTCTAGCGGGCAAGAGACCCAGTACTTC. Amino acid sequence: CASSESSSGQETQYF. V and J are TRBV10-1 and TRBJ2-5; 8 nucleotides match TRBD2. Germline-derived CDR1 and CDR2 are WNHNN and SYGVQD (reference sequence). The CDR3 totals 15 residues. The junction had 2 bases not matched to a gene; V was cut back by 0 bases and J by 2 bases.